This TCR beta chain is from a study of T cell changes during pregnancy in multiple sclerosis. CDR3 length: 12 residues. CDR1 is ENHRY, CDR2 SYGVKD, per germline. Losses at the gene ends were 6 bases for V and 3 bases for J; bases not matched to a gene: 1. Libraries were prepared by immunoSEQ multiplex PCR; TCRdb keeps only in-frame clonotypes and omits some of them. The data hold tens of thousands of clones, with 90% to 95% observed a single time. Source: CD8+ T cells from peripheral blood mononuclear cells, taken in the second trimester of pregnancy. V and J are TRBV10-3 and TRBJ1-2, with TRBD1 matching over 7 bases. The clonotype was recovered from a female donor with multiple sclerosis, enrolled in a pregnancy study. The CDR3 region has the DNA TGTGCCATCAGCCAGGGGGACTATGGCTACACCTTC. Translated: CAISQGDYGYTF.